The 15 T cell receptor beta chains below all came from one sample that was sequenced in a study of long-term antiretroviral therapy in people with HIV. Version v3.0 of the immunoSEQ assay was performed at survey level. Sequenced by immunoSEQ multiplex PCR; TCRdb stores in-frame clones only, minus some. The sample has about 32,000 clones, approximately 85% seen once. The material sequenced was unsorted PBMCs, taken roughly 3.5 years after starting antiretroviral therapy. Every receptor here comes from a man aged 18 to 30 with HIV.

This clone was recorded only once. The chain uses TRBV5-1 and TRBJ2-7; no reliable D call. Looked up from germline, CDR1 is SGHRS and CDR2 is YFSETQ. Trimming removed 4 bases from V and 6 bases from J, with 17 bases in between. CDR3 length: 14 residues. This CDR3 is CASSMSGWGAEQYF. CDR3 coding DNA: TGCGCCAGCAGCATGTCCGGGTGGGGTGCCGAGCAGTACTTC. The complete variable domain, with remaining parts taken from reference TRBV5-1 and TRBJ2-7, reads KAGVTQTPRYLIKTRGQQVTLSCSPISGHRSVSWYQQTPGQGLQFLFEYFSETQRNKGNFPGRFSGRQFSNSRSEMNVSTLELGDSALYLCASSMSGWGAEQYFGPGTRLTVT.

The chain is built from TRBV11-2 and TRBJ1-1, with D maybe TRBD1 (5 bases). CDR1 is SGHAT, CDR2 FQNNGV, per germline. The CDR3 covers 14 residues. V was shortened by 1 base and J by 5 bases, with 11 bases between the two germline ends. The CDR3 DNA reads TGTGCCAGCAGCTTAGTGGGGCCGAGAACTGAAGCTTTCTTT. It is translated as CASSLVGPRTEAFF.

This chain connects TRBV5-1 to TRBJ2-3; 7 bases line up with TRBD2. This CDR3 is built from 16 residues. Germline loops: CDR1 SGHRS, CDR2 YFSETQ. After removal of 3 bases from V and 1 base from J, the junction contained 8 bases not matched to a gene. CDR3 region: CASSSGAGSGTDTQYF. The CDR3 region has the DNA TGCGCCAGCAGCTCTGGAGCGGGGAGCGGCACAGATACGCAGTATTTT.

CDR3 amino acids: CASSLREGVGGYTF. The DNA for the CDR3 is TGTGCCAGCAGCTTGAGGGAGGGGGTTGGTGGCTACACCTTC. V gene TRBV5-6 combines with J gene TRBJ1-2; D is perhaps TRBD1 (6 bases). The CDR3 is 14 amino acids. CDR1 is SGHDT, CDR2 YYEEEE, per germline. Trimming stripped 1 base from V and 7 bases from J, with 14 bases between.

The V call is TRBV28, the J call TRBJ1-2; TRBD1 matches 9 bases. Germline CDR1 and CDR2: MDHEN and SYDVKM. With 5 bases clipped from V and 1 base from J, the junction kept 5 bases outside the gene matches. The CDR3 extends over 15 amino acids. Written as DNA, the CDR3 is TGTGCCAGCAGTCCCCCGGACAGGGGTAACTATGGCTACACCTTC. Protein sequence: CASSPPDRGNYGYTF.

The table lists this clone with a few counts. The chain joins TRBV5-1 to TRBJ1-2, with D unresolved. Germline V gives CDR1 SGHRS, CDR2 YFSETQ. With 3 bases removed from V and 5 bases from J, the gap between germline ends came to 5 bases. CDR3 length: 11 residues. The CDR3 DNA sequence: TGCGCCAGCAGCTCCGGGTATGGCTACACCTTC. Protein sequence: CASSSGYGYTF.

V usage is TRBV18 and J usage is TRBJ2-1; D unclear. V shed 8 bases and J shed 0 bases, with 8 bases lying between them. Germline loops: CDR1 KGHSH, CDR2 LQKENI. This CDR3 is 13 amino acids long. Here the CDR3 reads CASLGVSYNEQFF. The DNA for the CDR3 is TGTGCCAGCCTCGGCGTCTCCTACAATGAGCAGTTCTTC.

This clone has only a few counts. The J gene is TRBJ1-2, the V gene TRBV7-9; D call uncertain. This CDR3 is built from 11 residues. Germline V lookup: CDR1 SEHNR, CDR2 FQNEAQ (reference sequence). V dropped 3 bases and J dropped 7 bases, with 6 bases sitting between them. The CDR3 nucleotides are TGTGCCAGCAGCTTTCTACCTGGCTACACCTTC. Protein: CASSFLPGYTF.

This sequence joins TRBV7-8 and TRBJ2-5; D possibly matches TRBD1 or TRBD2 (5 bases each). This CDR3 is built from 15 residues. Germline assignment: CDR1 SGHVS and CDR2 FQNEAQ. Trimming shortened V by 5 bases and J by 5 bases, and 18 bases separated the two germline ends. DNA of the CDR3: TGTGCCAGCAGCGTCTATGGGGGAAGTATGGAGACCCAGTACTTC. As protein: CASSVYGGSMETQYF.

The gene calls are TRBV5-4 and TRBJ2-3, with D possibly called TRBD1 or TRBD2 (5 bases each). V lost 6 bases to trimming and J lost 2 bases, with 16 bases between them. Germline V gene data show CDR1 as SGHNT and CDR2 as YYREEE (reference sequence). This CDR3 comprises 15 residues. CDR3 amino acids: CASTRTGPPTDTQYF. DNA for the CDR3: TGTGCCAGCACCCGAACGGGGCCCCCCACAGATACGCAGTATTTT.

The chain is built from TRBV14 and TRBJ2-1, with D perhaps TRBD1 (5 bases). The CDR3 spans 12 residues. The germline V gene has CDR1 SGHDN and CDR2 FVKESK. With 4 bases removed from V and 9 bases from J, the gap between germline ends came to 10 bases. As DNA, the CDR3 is TGTGCCAGCAGCCTTTCCAGGGTTGAGCAGTTCTTC. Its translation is CASSLSRVEQFF. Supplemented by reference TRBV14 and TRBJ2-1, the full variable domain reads EAGVTQFPSHSVIEKGQTVTLRCDPISGHDNLYWYRRVMGKEIKFLLHFVKESKQDESGMPNNRFLAERTGGTYSTLKVQPAELEDSGVYFCASSLSRVEQFFGPGTRLTVL.

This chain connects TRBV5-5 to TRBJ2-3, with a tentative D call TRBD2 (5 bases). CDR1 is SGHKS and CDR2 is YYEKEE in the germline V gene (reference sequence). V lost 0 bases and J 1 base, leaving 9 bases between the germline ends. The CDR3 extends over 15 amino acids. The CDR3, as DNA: TGTGCCAGCAGCTTGGATGGGGAGCGCACAGATACGCAGTATTTT. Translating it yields CASSLDGERTDTQYF.

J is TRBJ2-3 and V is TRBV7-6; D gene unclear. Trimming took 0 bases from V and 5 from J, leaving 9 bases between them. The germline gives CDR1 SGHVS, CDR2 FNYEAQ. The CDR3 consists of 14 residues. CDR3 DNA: TGTGCCAGCAGCTTAGCGAGTGGGAAAGATACGCAGTATTTT. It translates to CASSLASGKDTQYF.

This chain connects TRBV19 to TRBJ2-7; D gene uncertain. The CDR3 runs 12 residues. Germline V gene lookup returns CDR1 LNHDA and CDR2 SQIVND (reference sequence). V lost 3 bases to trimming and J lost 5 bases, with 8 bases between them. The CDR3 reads CASSIIGNEQYF. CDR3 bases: TGTGCCAGTAGTATCATCGGCAACGAGCAGTACTTC.

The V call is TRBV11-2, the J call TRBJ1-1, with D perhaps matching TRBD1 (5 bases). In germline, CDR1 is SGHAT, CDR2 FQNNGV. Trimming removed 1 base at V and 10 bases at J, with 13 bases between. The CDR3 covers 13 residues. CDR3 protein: CASSLGGRLRAFF. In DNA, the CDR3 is TGTGCCAGCAGCTTAGGGGGGAGGTTAAGAGCTTTCTTT.